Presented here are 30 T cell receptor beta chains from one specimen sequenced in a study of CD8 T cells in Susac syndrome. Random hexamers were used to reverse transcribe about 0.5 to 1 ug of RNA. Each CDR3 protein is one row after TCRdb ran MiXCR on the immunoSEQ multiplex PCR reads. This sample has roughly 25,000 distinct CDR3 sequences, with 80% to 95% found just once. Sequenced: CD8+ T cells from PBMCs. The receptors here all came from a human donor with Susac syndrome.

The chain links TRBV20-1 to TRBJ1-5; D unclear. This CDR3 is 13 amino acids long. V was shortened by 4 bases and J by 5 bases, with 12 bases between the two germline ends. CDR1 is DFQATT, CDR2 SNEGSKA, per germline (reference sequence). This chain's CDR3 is CSATLTDYQPQHF. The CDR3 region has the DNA TGCAGTGCTACTTTGACTGATTATCAGCCCCAGCATTTT.

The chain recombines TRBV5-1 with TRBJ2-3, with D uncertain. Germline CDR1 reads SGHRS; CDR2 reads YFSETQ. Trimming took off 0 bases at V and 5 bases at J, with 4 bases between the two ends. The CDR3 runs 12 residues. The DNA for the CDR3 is TGCGCCAGCAGCTTGGTTAGAGATACGCAGTATTTT. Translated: CASSLVRDTQYF.

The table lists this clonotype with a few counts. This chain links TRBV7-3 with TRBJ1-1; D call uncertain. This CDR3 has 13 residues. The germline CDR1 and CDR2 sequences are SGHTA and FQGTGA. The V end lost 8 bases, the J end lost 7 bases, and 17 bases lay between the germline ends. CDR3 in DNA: TGTGCCAGCCGCTCCCGGGGTAGAAATGAAGCTTTCTTT. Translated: CASRSRGRNEAFF.

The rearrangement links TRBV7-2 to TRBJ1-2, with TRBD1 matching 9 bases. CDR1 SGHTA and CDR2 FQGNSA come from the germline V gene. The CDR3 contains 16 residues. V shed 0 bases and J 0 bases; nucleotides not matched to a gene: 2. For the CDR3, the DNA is TGTGCCAGCAGCTTAGCCCGGGACAGGGCTAACTATGGCTACACCTTC. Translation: CASSLARDRANYGYTF. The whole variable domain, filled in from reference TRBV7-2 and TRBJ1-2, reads GAGVSQSPSNKVTEKGKDVELRCDPISGHTALYWYRQSLGQGLEFLIYFQGNSAPDKSGLPSDRFSAERTGGSVSTLTIQRTQQEDSAVYLCASSLARDRANYGYTFGSGTRLTVV.

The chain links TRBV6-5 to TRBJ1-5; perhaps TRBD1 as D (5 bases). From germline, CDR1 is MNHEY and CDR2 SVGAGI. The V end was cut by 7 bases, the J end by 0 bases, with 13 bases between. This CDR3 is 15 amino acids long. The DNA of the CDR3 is TGTGCCAGCAAGACGACAGCTAATAGCAATCAGCCCCAGCATTTT. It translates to CASKTTANSNQPQHF.

The CDR3 DNA reads TGTGCCAGCAGTAGTTGGTCCGGGGAGCTGTTTTTT. Its translation: CASSSWSGELFF. The chain joins TRBV28 to TRBJ2-2; D is unclear. This CDR3 spans 12 amino acids. The germline CDR1 and CDR2 sequences are MDHEN and SYDVKM. The V end was cut by 5 bases, the J end by 6 bases, with 7 bases between.

This CDR3 is CASTAGLTYNSPLHF. CDR3 nucleotide sequence: TGTGCCAGCACCGCCGGCCTAACATATAATTCACCCCTCCACTTT. The chain combines TRBV27 with TRBJ1-6; D is undetermined. Trimming left V 7 bases short and J 4 bases short, with 14 bases between. CDR1 and CDR2 (germline): MNHEY, SMNVEV (reference sequence). The length of the CDR3 is 15 residues.

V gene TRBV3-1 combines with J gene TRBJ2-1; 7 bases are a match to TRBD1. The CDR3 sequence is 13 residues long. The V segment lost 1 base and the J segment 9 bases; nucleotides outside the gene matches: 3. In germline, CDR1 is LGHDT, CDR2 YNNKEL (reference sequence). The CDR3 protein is CASSQANRGEQFF. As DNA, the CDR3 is TGTGCCAGCAGCCAAGCGAACAGGGGTGAGCAGTTCTTC.

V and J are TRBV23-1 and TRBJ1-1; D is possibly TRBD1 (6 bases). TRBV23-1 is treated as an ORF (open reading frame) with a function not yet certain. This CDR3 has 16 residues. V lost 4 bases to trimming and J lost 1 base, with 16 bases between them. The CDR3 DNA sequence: TGCGCCAGCAGTCGGTGGCCGGGGGCAACGAACACTGAAGCTTTCTTT. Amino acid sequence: CASSRWPGATNTEAFF.

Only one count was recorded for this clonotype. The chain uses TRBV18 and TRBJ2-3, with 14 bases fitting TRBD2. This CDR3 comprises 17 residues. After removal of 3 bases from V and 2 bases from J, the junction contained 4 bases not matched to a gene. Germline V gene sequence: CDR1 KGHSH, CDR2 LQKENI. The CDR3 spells CASSPGTSGGYTDTQYF. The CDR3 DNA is TGTGCCAGCTCACCCGGGACTAGCGGGGGATACACAGATACGCAGTATTTT. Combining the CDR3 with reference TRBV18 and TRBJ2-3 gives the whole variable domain NAGVMQNPRHLVRRRGQEARLRCSPMKGHSHVYWYRQLPEEGLKFMVYLQKENIIDESGMPKERFSAEFPKEGPSILRIQQVVRGDSAAYFCASSPGTSGGYTDTQYFGPGTRLTVL.

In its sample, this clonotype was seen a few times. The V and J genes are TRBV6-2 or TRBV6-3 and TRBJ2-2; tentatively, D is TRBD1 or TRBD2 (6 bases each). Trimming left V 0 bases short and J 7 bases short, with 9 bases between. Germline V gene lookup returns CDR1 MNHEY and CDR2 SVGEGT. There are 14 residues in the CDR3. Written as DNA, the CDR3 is TGTGCCAGCAGTTACTCACAGGGAGGCGGGGAGCTGTTTTTT. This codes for CASSYSQGGGELFF.

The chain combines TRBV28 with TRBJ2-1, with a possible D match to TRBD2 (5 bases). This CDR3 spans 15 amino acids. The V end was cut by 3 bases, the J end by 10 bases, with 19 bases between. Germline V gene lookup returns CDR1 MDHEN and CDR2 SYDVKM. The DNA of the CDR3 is TGTGCCAGCAGTTTCTTGGTCGGTAAACCGGGAGAGCAGTTCTTC. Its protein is CASSFLVGKPGEQFF.

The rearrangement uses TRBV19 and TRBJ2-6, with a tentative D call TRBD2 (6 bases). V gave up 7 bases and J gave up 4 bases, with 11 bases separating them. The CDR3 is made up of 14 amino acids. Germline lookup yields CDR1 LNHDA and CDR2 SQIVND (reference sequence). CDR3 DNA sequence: TGTGCCAGTAACTTCGGAGGGGGGGCCAACGTCCTGACTTTC. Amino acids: CASNFGGGANVLTF.

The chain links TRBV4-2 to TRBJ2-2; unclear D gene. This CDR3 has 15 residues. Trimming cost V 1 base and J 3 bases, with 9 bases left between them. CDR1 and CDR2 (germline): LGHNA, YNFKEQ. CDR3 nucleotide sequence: TGTGCCAGCAGCCAAGGAATTATATACACCGGGGAGCTGTTTTTT. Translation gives CASSQGIIYTGELFF.

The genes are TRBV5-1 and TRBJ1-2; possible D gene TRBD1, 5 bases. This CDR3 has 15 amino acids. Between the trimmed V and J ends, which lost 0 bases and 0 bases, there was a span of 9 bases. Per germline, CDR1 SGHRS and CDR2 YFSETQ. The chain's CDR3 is CASSLDGRANYGYTF. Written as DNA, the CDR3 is TGCGCCAGCAGCTTGGACGGCAGGGCTAACTATGGCTACACCTTC.

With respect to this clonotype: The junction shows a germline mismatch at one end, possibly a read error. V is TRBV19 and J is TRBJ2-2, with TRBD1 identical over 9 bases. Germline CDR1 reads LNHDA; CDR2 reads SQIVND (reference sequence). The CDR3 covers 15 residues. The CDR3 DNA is TGTGCCAGTAGCCCTACCCGAACAGGGGGCGTATCCATCGTTTTT. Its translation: CASSPTRTGGVSIVF.

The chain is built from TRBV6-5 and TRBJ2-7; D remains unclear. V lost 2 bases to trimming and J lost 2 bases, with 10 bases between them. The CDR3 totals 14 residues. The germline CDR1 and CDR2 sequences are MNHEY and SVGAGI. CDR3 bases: TGTGCCAGCAGTTACACTTCTCGGGCCTACGAGCAGTACTTC. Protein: CASSYTSRAYEQYF.

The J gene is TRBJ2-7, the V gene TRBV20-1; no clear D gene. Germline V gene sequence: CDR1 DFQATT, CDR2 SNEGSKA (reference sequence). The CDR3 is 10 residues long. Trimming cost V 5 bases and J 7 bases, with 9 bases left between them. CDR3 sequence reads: CSARSLEQYF. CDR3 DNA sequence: TGCAGTGCTCGGTCCCTGGAGCAGTACTTC.

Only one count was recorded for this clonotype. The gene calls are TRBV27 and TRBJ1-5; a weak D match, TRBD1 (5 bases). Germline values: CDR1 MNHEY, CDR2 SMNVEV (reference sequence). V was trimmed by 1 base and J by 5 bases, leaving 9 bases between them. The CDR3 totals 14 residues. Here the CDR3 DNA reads TGTGCCAGCAGTTTATTGGGGGTCGATCAGCCCCAGCATTTT. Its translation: CASSLLGVDQPQHF.

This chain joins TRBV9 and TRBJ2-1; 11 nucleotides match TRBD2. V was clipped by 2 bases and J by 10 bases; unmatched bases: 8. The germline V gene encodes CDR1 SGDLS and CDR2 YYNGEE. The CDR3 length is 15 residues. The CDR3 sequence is CASSVTSGGLGEQFF. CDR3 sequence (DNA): TGTGCCAGCAGCGTTACTAGCGGGGGCCTAGGAGAGCAGTTCTTC.

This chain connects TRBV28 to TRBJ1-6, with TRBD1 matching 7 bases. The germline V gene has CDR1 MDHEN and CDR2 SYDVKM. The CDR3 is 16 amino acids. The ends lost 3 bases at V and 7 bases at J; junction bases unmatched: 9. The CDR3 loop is CASSFFLTGNNSPLHF. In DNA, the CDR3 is TGTGCCAGCAGTTTTTTCCTGACAGGGAACAATTCACCCCTCCACTTT.

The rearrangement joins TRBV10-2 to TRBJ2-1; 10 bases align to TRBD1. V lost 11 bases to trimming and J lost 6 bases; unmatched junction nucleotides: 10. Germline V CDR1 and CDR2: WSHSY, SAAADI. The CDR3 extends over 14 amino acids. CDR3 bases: TGCGCCTCCAACGGGGACAGGGGTCCCAATGAGCAGTTCTTC. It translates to CASNGDRGPNEQFF.

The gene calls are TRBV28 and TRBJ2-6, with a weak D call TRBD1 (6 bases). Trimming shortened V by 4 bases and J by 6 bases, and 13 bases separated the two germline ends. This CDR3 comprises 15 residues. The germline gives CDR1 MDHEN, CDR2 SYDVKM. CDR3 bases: TGTGCCAGCAGTTCCACAGGGTTTGAGGCCAACGTCCTGACTTTC. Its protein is CASSSTGFEANVLTF. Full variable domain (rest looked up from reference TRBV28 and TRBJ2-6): DVKVTQSSRYLVKRTGEKVFLECVQDMDHENMFWYRQDPGLGLRLIYFSYDVKMKEKGDIPEGYSVSREKKERFSLILESASTNQTSMYLCASSSTGFEANVLTFGAGSRLTVL.

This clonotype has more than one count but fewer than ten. The CDR3 coding sequence is TGTGCCACCAGTGATTTAACTCCCTACGAGCAGTACTTC. It codes for CATSDLTPYEQYF. The chain recombines TRBV24-1 with TRBJ2-7; D is undetermined. Germline-derived CDR1 and CDR2 are KGHDR and SFDVKD. The V and J ends lost 1 base and 2 bases respectively, with 5 bases between them. CDR3 length equals 13 residues.

As DNA, the CDR3 is TGTGCCAGCAGCCCTTACCTCGAGCAGTACTTC. It translates to CASSPYLEQYF. The chain combines TRBV28 with TRBJ2-7; the D is unclear. Germline V lookup: CDR1 MDHEN, CDR2 SYDVKM. The V end lost 6 bases, the J end lost 6 bases, and 9 bases lay between the germline ends. The CDR3 totals 11 residues.

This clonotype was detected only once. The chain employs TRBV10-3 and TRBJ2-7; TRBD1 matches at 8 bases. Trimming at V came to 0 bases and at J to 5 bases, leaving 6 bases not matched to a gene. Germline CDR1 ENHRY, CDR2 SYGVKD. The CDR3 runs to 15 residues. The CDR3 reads CAISESDREVDEQYF. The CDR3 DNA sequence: TGTGCCATCAGTGAGTCGGACAGGGAGGTCGACGAGCAGTACTTC.

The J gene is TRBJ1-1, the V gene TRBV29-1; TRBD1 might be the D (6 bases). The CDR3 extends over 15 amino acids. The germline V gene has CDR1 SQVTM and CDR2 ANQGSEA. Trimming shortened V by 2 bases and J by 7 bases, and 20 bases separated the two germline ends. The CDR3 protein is CSVEYHETGSYEAFF. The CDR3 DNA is TGCAGCGTTGAATACCACGAGACAGGATCCTATGAAGCTTTCTTT.

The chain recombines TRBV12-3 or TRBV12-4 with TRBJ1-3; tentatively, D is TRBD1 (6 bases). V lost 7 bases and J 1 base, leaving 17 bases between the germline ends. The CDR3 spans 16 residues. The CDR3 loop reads CASTKFRGASGNTIYF. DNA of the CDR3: TGTGCCAGCACCAAATTTCGGGGGGCATCTGGAAACACCATATATTTT.

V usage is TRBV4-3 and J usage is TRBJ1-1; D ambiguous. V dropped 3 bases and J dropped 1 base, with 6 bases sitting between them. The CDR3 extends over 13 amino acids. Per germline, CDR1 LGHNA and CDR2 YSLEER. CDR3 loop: CASSHSGNTEAFF. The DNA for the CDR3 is TGCGCCAGCAGCCATTCGGGGAACACTGAAGCTTTCTTT.

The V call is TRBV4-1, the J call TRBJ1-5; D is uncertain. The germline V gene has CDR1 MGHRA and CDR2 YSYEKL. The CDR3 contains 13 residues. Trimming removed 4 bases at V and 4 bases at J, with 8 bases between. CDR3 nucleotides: TGCGCCAGCAGCCTGAACGGAAATCAGCCCCAGCATTTT. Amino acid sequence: CASSLNGNQPQHF.